The clone carrying this TCR beta chain has more than one count but fewer than ten. Its antigen is currently unknown. The study reverse transcribed the entire isolated RNA, so it sequenced expressed TCRB transcripts. Only in-frame clones appear in the TCRdb table, and some are missing; sequencing was by immunoSEQ multiplex PCR. This repertoire shows just over 600,000 clones, about 14% found once; its top ten account for under 0.095%. Germline V gene lookup returns CDR1 MDHEN and CDR2 SYDVKM. This CDR3 is built from 15 residues. The junction had 8 bases not matched to a gene; V was cut back by 4 bases and J by 4 bases. These data come from a study of beta chain features in type 1 diabetes. Study overall: Researchers looked at 85 million to 110 million sorted cells across all samples.

CD45RO/CCR7/CD25/CD127/CD95/CD27 separated CD4+ naive, central memory, regulatory and stem cell-like memory cells by sorting. Each population that was sorted was more than 98% pure. Study-wide results and caveats: More deletions and fewer insertions at VDJ junctions were seen in type 1 diabetes patients.

Sample: naive CD4+ T cells from blood. The receptor was isolated from a man younger than 35 in good health. The chain has TRBV28 and TRBJ2-5; 8 bases line up with TRBD1. The CDR3 sequence: CASSSAQGAGETQYF. The CDR3 nucleotides are TGTGCCAGCAGTTCTGCGCAGGGGGCAGGAGAGACCCAGTACTTC.